This T cell receptor delta chain was identified during a study of Vδ1+ human thymocytes. The table lists this clone with a few counts. Its matching antigen is unknown. Sequences come from RNA converted to cDNA by reverse transcription. The CDR3 regions were amplified by multiplex PCR from V-gene primers to a constant-region primer. TCRdb fed the multiplex PCR reads to CATT. The data show about 25,000 delta-chain clones, less than 30% seen once. Germline V lookup: CDR1 TSWWSYY, CDR2 QGS. The CDR3 spans 19 residues. V was clipped by 6 bases and J by 2 bases; unmatched bases: 19. Study observations and caveats: Many TRG clonotypes were shared between donors; TRD repertoires were essentially private. In the thymus, TRG and TRD repertoires looked highly polyclonal with Gaussian CDR3 lengths. Unexpected Vdelta2 sequences could cause misinterpretation of bulk repertoire data. Approximately 20% of thymic delta-chain sequences were Vdelta2, with few Vdelta3, unlike blood Vdelta1+ controls.

After alphabeta T cell depletion, CD3+ Vdelta1+ Vdelta2- thymocytes were sorted. This receptor was identified in a boy younger than two who had congenital heart surgery. The chain links TRDV1 to TRDJ1; 9 bases map to TRDD3. The sequencing sample was made of Vdelta1+ gamma-delta thymocytes from the thymus. Subset specified: FACS-sorted CD3+ TCRalphabeta- TCRVdelta1+ TCRVdelta2- thymocytes. CDR3 in amino acids: CALGRAFPLVGDRTDKLIF. DNA for the CDR3: TGTGCTCTTGGCCGAGCCTTCCCCCTAGTGGGGGATAGAACCGATAAACTCATCTTT.